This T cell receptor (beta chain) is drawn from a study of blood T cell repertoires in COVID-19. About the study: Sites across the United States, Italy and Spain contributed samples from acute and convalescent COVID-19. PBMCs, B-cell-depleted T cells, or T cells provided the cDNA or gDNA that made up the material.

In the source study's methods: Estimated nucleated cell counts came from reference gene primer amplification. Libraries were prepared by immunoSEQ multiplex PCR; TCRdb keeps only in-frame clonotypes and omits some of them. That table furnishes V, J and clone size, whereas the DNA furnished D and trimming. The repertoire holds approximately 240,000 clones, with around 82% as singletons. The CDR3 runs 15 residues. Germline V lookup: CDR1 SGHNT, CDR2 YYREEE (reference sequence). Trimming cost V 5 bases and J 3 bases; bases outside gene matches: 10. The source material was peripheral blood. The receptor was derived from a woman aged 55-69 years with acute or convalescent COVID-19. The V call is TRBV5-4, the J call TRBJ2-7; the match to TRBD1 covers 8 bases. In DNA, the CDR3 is TGTGCCAGCAGTTTTAGACAGGGGAAGGGCTACGAGCAGTACTTC. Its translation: CASSFRQGKGYEQYF.